This entry lists 15 T cell receptor beta chains sequenced from one sample in a study of PD-1 blockade in classical Hodgkin lymphoma. Profiling relied on immunoSEQ multiplex PCR, and the TCRdb table lists in-frame clones only, not all of them. Of 55,000 to 65,000 clones in the sample, 80% to 90% were seen once. Each patient relapsed following autologous stem cell transplantation, and prior brentuximab vedotin exposure differed. Material: peripheral blood mononuclear cells (PBMCs), obtained at baseline. Receptor source: a human donor with classical Hodgkin lymphoma.

The chain combines TRBV20-1 with TRBJ1-1; D is ambiguous. Trimming took 3 bases from V and 0 from J, leaving 2 bases between them. Germline loops: CDR1 DFQATT, CDR2 SNEGSKA (reference sequence). This CDR3 contains 11 residues. For the CDR3, the DNA is TGCAGTGCTAGCCTGAACACTGAAGCTTTCTTT. Protein: CSASLNTEAFF.

The chain links TRBV30 to TRBJ1-1; no reliable D call. The CDR3 runs 11 residues. Trimming stripped 2 bases from V and 7 bases from J, with 8 bases between. Germline V gene lookup returns CDR1 GTSNPN and CDR2 SVGIG (reference sequence). The CDR3 DNA reads TGTGCCTGGAGTCACCTGGTTGAAGCTTTCTTT. Encoded protein: CAWSHLVEAFF.

This chain uses TRBV19 with TRBJ2-5; D might be TRBD2 (5 bases). Germline V gene lookup returns CDR1 LNHDA and CDR2 SQIVND (reference sequence). Trimming stripped 10 bases from V and 3 bases from J, with 42 bases between. The CDR3 runs 22 residues. The CDR3 nucleotides read TGTGCCACAACACCTGTTCCATTTGAGGTCTTCGTAGGCGAAAGCGGAGAAGAGACCCAGTACTTC. Its protein is CATTPVPFEVFVGESGEETQYF.

V and J are TRBV6-5 and TRBJ2-3, with D maybe TRBD1 (5 bases). Germline CDR1 reads MNHEY; CDR2 reads SVGAGI. V lost 4 bases to trimming and J lost 3 bases, with 11 bases between them. This CDR3 has 14 amino acids. CDR3 sequence (DNA): TGTGCCAGCAGTTTGCGTACAGGTACAGATACGCAGTATTTT. Residues: CASSLRTGTDTQYF.

The chain has TRBV7-9 and TRBJ2-3; D is perhaps TRBD1 or TRBD2 (6 bases each). Between the trimmed V and J ends, which lost 5 bases and 2 bases, there was a span of 17 bases. This CDR3 has 16 amino acids. Germline values: CDR1 SEHNR, CDR2 FQNEAQ (reference sequence). For the CDR3, the DNA is TGTGCCAGCAGCCCGTTGGGGGGCTGGAACACAGATACGCAGTATTTT. It specifies CASSPLGGWNTDTQYF.

The chain has TRBV11-2 and TRBJ2-1; D is uncertain. The germline gives CDR1 SGHAT, CDR2 FQNNGV. CDR3 length: 17 residues. Between the trimmed V and J ends, which lost 6 bases and 0 bases, there was a span of 18 bases. CDR3: CASSQTTIVHSYNEQFF. CDR3 sequence (DNA): TGTGCCAGCAGTCAAACCACTATTGTCCACTCCTACAATGAGCAGTTCTTC.

The chain employs TRBV6-6 and TRBJ1-2, with 7 bases aligning to TRBD1. The trim removed 6 bases at V and 4 bases at J, leaving 11 bases unmatched. The germline V gene has CDR1 MNHNY and CDR2 SVGAGI (reference sequence). The CDR3 totals 15 residues. In DNA form, the CDR3 reads TGTGCCAGCAGAAACCGGGACAGTGTTATCTATGGCTACACCTTC. As protein: CASRNRDSVIYGYTF.

The rearrangement uses TRBV5-1 and TRBJ2-1; possible D gene TRBD2, 5 bases. CDR1 and CDR2 (germline): SGHRS, YFSETQ. V was shortened by 3 bases and J by 5 bases, with 9 bases between the two germline ends. The CDR3 has 13 amino acids. This CDR3 is CASSSGENNEQFF. The CDR3 nucleotides are TGCGCCAGCAGCTCCGGGGAGAACAATGAGCAGTTCTTC.

The V call is TRBV7-6, the J call TRBJ2-1; 11 bases are a match to TRBD2. The CDR3 is 14 amino acids. CDR1 is SGHVS and CDR2 is FNYEAQ in the germline V gene. V dropped 5 bases and J dropped 9; count of bases not matched to a gene: 6. CDR3 bases: TGTGCCAGCAGCGTTAGCGGGGGGGTCGGTGAGCAGTTCTTC. As protein: CASSVSGGVGEQFF.

The chain carries TRBV5-1 and TRBJ2-2, with TRBD2 matching over 7 bases. The germline V gene has CDR1 SGHRS and CDR2 YFSETQ. There are 17 residues in the CDR3. V lost 4 bases to trimming and J lost 7 bases; unmatched junction nucleotides: 16. Here the CDR3 DNA reads TGCGCCAGCAGCCTGGACCTGACGGGGGGTCGGTACGGGGAGCTGTTTTTT. Amino acid sequence: CASSLDLTGGRYGELFF.

The V and J genes are TRBV6-6 and TRBJ1-2; 9 positions agree with TRBD1. The CDR3 is made up of 13 amino acids. Germline loops: CDR1 MNHNY, CDR2 SVGAGI (reference sequence). Trimming removed 4 bases from V and 8 bases from J; junction bases left unmatched: 5. This chain's CDR3 is CASSFRTGEGYTF. The CDR3 DNA follows: TGTGCCAGCAGTTTTCGGACAGGGGAAGGCTACACCTTC.

The chain links TRBV14 to TRBJ2-3; D ambiguous. Germline V gives CDR1 SGHDN, CDR2 FVKESK. Trimming pared 1 base from V and 7 bases from J, leaving 3 bases between. The CDR3 is 11 amino acids. The CDR3 DNA sequence: TGTGCCAGCAGCCAAGGAAATACGCAGTATTTT. The encoded protein is CASSQGNTQYF.

The J gene is TRBJ2-7, the V gene TRBV15; 8 bases match TRBD1. Germline trimming cut 2 bases from V and 3 bases from J; bases unmatched to any gene: 3. This CDR3 has 14 amino acids. CDR1 LNHNV and CDR2 YYDKDF come from the germline V gene (reference sequence). The CDR3 here is CATSRWTGSYEQYF. CDR3 DNA sequence: TGTGCCACCAGCAGATGGACAGGGAGCTACGAGCAGTACTTC.

This clone was recorded once. The chain has TRBV15 and TRBJ1-6; 7 bases align to TRBD1. After removal of 0 bases from V and 3 bases from J, the junction contained 2 bases not matched to a gene. Looked up from germline, CDR1 is LNHNV and CDR2 is YYDKDF (reference sequence). This CDR3 region has 16 residues. The CDR3 DNA follows: TGTGCCACCAGCAGAGATGGGACAGTCTATAATTCACCCCTCCACTTT. Translating gives CATSRDGTVYNSPLHF. The variable domain in full, with the rest retrieved from reference TRBV15 and TRBJ1-6, is DAMVIQNPRYQVTQFGKPVTLSCSQTLNHNVMYWYQQKSSQAPKLLFHYYDKDFNNEADTPDNFQSRRPNTSFCFLDIRSPGLGDTAMYLCATSRDGTVYNSPLHFGNGTRLTVT.

This chain links TRBV2 with TRBJ2-2; D perhaps matches TRBD1 (6 bases). This CDR3 contains 14 residues. Germline values: CDR1 SNHLY, CDR2 FYNNEI. Trimming took off 6 bases at V and 1 base at J, with 9 bases between the two ends. The CDR3 sequence is CASRDRQNTGELFF. In DNA, the CDR3 is TGTGCCAGCAGGGACAGACAGAACACCGGGGAGCTGTTTTTT.